The sample holds many counts of the clone carrying this T cell receptor (beta chain). Antigen unknown. A single record per CDR3 protein comes from TCRdb applying MiXCR to the RACE reads. The top ten clones hold approximately 3.5% of a sample with 100,000 or so distinct CDR3 sequences, approximately 10% of them seen once. Time point noted: patch test 1, 2 weeks after DPC sensitization. The sample's treatment: therapeutic diphenylcyclopropenone sensitization with weekly scalp DPC. This specimen comes from a study of human T cells and chemical hapten exposure. Across the study: Upper-back patch tests with 0.01% DPC were read at 6 days. Cases of alopecia areata, totalis or universalis occurred in a predominantly female patient group. Small discrepancies in pooled library volume mainly accounted for the varying TCR yields per sample. General study findings and limits: Against controls, expanded TCRs gave rise to significantly more large CDR3 similarity clusters.

Between the trimmed V and J ends, which lost 0 bases and 2 bases, there was a span of 7 bases. CDR1 is MNHEY and CDR2 is SVGEGT in the germline V gene. The CDR3 totals 14 residues. The origin of this receptor is a middle-aged woman with alopecia areata. Some clones in this sample may be carry-over from other donors' samples. The starting material was whole blood, obtained in connection with sensitization to the hapten diphenylcyclopropenone (DPC). The V gene is TRBV6-2 or TRBV6-3, the J gene TRBJ2-5; the D is unclear. The CDR3 reads CASSYSGSQETQYF. CDR3 sequence (DNA): TGTGCCAGCAGTTACTCAGGCAGTCAAGAGACCCAGTACTTC.